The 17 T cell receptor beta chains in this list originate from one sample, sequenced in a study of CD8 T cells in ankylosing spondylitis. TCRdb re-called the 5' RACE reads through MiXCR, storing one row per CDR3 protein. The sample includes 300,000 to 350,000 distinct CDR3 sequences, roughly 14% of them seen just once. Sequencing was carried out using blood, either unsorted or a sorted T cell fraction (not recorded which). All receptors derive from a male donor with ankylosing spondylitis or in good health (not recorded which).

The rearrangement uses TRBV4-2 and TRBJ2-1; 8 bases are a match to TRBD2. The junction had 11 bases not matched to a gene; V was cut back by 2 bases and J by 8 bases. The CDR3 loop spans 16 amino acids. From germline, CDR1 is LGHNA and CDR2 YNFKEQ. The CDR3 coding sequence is TGTGCCAGCAGCCAACTCGACGGGGGGGCCGGAGATGAGCAGTTCTTC. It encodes CASSQLDGGAGDEQFF.

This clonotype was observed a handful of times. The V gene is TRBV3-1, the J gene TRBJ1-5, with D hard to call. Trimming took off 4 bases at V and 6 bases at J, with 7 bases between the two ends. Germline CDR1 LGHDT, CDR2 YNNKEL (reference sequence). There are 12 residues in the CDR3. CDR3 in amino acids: CASSPLGQPQHF. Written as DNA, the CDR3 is TGTGCCAGCAGCCCCCTAGGTCAGCCCCAGCATTTT.

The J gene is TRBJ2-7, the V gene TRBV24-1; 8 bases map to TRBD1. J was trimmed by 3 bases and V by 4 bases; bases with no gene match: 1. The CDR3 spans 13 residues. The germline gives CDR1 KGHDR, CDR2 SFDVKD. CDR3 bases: TGTGCCACCAGTGACGGACAGGGCTACGAGCAGTACTTC. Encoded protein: CATSDGQGYEQYF.

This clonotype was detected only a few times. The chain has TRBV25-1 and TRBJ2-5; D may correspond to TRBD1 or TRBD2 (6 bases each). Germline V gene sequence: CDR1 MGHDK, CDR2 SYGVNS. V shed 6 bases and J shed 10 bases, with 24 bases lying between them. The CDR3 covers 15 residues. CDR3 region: CASSPSSGATWDQYF. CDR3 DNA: TGTGCCAGCAGCCCCAGTTCGGGGGCGACGTGGGACCAGTACTTC.

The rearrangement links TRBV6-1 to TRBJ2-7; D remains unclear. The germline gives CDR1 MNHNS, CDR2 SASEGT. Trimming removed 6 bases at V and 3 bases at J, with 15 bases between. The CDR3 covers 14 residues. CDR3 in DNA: TGTGCCAGCAGACCCCAAAACTCCTACTACGAGCAGTACTTC. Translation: CASRPQNSYYEQYF.

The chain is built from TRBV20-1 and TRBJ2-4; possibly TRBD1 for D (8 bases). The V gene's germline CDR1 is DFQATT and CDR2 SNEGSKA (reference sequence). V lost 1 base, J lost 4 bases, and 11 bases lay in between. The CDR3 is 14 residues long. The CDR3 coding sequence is TGCAGTGCTAGAGTACAGGGGGGGAAAAACATTCAGTACTTC. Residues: CSARVQGGKNIQYF.

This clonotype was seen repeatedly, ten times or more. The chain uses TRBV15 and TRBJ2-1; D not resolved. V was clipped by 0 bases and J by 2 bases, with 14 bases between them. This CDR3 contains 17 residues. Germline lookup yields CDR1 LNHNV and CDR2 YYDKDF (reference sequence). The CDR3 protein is CATSRDRSRVAYNEQFF. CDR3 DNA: TGTGCCACCAGCAGAGATCGTAGCCGGGTTGCCTACAATGAGCAGTTCTTC.

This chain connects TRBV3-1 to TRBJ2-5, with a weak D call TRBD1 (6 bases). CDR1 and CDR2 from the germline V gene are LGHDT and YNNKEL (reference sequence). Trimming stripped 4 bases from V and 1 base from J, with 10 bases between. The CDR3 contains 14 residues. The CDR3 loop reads CASSLWTVQETQYF. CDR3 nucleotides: TGTGCCAGCAGCCTTTGGACAGTCCAAGAGACCCAGTACTTC.

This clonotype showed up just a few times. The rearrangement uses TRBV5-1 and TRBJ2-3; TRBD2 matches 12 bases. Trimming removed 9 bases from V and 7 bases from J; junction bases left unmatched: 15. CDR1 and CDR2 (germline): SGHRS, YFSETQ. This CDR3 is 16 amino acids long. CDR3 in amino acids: CATRTSGNPTDNTQYF. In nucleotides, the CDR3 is TGCGCCACCCGGACTAGCGGGAACCCCACCGACAATACGCAGTATTTT.

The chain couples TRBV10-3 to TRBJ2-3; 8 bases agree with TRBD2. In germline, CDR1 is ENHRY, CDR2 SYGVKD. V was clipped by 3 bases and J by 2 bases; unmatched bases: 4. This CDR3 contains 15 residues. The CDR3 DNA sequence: TGTGCCATCAGTGACGGGAGGGCCCCCACAGATACGCAGTATTTT. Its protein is CAISDGRAPTDTQYF.

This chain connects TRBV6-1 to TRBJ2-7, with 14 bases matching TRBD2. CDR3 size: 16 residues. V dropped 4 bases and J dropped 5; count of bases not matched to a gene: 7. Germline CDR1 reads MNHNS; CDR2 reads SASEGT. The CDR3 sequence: CASSATSGRARHEQYF. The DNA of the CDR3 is TGTGCCAGCAGTGCGACTAGCGGGAGGGCCCGACACGAGCAGTACTTC.

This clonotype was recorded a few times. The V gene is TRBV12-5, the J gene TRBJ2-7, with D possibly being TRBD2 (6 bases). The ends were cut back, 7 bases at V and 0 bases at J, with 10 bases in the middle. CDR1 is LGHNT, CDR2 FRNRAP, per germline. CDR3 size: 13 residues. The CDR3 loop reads CASARGDSYEQYF. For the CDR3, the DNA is TGTGCTAGTGCCCGCGGGGACTCCTACGAGCAGTACTTC.

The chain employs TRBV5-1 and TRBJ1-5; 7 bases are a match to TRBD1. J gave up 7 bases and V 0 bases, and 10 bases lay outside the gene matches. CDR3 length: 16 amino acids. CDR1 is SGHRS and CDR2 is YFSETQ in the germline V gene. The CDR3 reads CASSLGPTGLKQPQHF. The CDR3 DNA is TGCGCCAGCAGCTTGGGTCCGACAGGGCTGAAGCAGCCCCAGCATTTT.

The DNA of the CDR3 is TGTGCCAGCAGTTACCTGTCAGGGGGCAGGAATGAGCAGTTCTTC. Its translation: CASSYLSGGRNEQFF. The chain employs TRBV6-5 and TRBJ2-1; 8 bases are shared with TRBD1. Germline assignment: CDR1 MNHEY and CDR2 SVGAGI. The CDR3 runs to 15 residues. After removal of 2 bases from V and 7 bases from J, the junction contained 7 bases not matched to a gene.

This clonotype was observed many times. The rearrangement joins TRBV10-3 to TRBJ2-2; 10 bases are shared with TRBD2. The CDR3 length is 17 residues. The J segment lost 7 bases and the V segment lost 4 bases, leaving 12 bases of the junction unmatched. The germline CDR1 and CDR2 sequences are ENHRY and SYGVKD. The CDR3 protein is CAISGVSSGSEGGELFF. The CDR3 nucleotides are TGTGCCATCAGTGGAGTTTCTAGCGGGAGTGAAGGCGGGGAGCTGTTTTTT.

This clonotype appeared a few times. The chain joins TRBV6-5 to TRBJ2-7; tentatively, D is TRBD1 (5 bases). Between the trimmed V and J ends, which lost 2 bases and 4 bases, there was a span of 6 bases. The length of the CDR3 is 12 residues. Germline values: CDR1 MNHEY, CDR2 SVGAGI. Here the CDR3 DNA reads TGTGCCAGCAGTTACAAGGGGTACGAGCAGTACTTC. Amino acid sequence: CASSYKGYEQYF.

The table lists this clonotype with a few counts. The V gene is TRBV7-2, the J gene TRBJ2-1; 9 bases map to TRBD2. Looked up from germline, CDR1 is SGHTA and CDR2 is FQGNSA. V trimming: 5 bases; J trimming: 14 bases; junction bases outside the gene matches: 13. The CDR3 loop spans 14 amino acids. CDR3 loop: CASSPRVAGEGEFF. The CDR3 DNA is TGTGCCAGCAGCCCCCGGGTAGCGGGGGAAGGTGAGTTCTTC.